The clone carrying this TCR beta chain was recorded a few times. What it binds is not known. One entry per CDR3 protein results from TCRdb running MiXCR on the RT-PCR reads. In the table there are about 700,000 distinct CDR3 sequences, 14% of which are singletons. The CDR3 sequence is 16 residues long. Germline V gives CDR1 DFQATT, CDR2 SNEGSKA (reference sequence). Trimming took 5 bases from V and 5 from J; bases not matched to a gene: 12. The source of the sample is a study of response to subunit inactivated influenza vaccine. Findings of the study overall: That few new T cells are recruited by each seasonal influenza vaccination was the authors' suggestion.

The gene calls are TRBV20-1 and TRBJ2-5; 12 bases map to TRBD2. The source of this sequence is a man aged 45-65 years who received an inactivated influenza vaccine. Sequenced here: PBMCs from blood, sampled roughly 15 days before vaccination. The CDR3 DNA follows: TGCAGTGCTTCCCTCGGACTAGCGGGGACGGGGGAGACCCAGTACTTC. It specifies CSASLGLAGTGETQYF.